These T cell receptor beta chains were read from a single sample in a study of blood T cell repertoires in COVID-19. Profiling relied on immunoSEQ multiplex PCR, and the TCRdb table lists in-frame clones only, not all of them. The repertoire holds around 480,000 clones, about nine tenths seen once, with roughly 13% in the top ten. Material for sequencing was peripheral blood. These receptors all stem from a woman between 50 and 59 years old with COVID-19, enrolled during active disease. Both conserved end residues are part of each CDR3. The D gene is left open where the match is weak. Clone size, where shown, is once, few, many, or a class for clones that have expanded.

TRBD1	once	TRBV28	16	TRBJ1-1	CASSLNMAGGDTEAFF	TGTGCCAGCAGTTTAAACATGGCAGGGGGTGACACTGAAGCTTTCTTT
-	-	TRBV12-3/TRBV12-4	12	TRBJ1-4	CASSLYRGTLFF	TGTGCCAGCAGTTTATACCGGGGGACACTGTTTTTT
-	-	TRBV4-2	16	TRBJ1-1	CASSEGAGALNTEAFF	TGTGCCAGCAGCGAAGGGGCAGGGGCTTTGAACACTGAAGCTTTCTTT
-	-	TRBV12-3/TRBV12-4	11	TRBJ1-2	CATERGSGYTF	TGTGCCACCGAACGGGGTTCTGGCTACACCTTC
TRBD1	-	TRBV28	16	TRBJ1-2	CASSLWLRGTGLGYTF	TGTGCCAGCAGTTTATGGTTGAGGGGGACAGGGTTAGGCTACACCTTC
-	-	TRBV2	13	TRBJ1-2	CASGAPKDTGYTF	TGTGCCAGCGGAGCCCCAAAGGACACCGGCTACACCTTC
-	-	TRBV6-5	15	TRBJ1-1	CASSYGQSLNTEAFF	TGTGCCAGCAGTTACGGGCAGAGCCTAAACACTGAAGCTTTCTTT
-	-	TRBV9	16	TRBJ1-6	CASSSGQWPLNSPLHF	TGTGCCAGCAGCTCTGGACAGTGGCCCTTAAATTCACCCCTCCACTTT
TRBD2	-	TRBV7-9	18	TRBJ2-5	CASRKGLAGARYQETQYF	TGTGCCAGCAGGAAGGGACTAGCGGGTGCTCGGTACCAAGAGACCCAGTACTTC
-	few	TRBV2	16	TRBJ2-2	CASSSPGTGNTGELFF	TGTGCCAGCAGTTCCCCTGGAACAGGGAACACCGGGGAGCTGTTTTTT
-	-	TRBV28	15	TRBJ1-6	CASSANVAEGSPLHF	TGTGCCAGCAGCGCCAACGTGGCGGAGGGTTCACCCCTCCACTTT
-	-	TRBV6-5	14	TRBJ1-2	CASTFDRRDYGYTF	TGTGCCAGCACCTTTGACAGACGCGACTATGGCTACACCTTC
-	-	TRBV5-1	16	TRBJ1-2	CASSSDSSSANYGYTF	TGCGCCAGCAGCTCGGACTCTTCCTCGGCAAACTATGGCTACACCTTC
TRBD1	once	TRBV14	15	TRBJ1-1	CASSDNRGLYTEAFF	TGTGCCAGCAGCGACAACAGGGGGCTGTACACTGAAGCTTTCTTT
-	-	TRBV7-9	14	TRBJ1-1	CASSRSDSPPEAFF	TGTGCCAGCAGCCGCTCAGACAGTCCCCCTGAAGCTTTCTTT
TRBD1	few	TRBV4-1	15	TRBJ1-2	CASSLIQGAAYGYTF	TGCGCCAGCAGCCTCATACAGGGGGCGGCCTATGGCTACACCTTC
-	once	TRBV12-3/TRBV12-4	13	TRBJ1-5	CASSFSEDQPQHF	TGTGCCAGCAGTTTTTCAGAGGATCAGCCCCAGCATTTT
-	-	TRBV6-5	11	TRBJ2-7	CASVDYYEQYF	TGTGCCAGCGTAGACTACTACGAGCAGTACTTC
TRBD1	-	TRBV4-1	14	TRBJ2-7	CASSQDTGAYEQYF	TGCGCCAGCAGCCAAGATACAGGGGCCTACGAGCAGTACTTC
-	-	TRBV10-1	16	TRBJ1-1	CASRSLEAPMNTEAFF	TGCGCCTCGCGGTCTCTTGAGGCTCCCATGAACACTGAAGCTTTCTTT
TRBD1	-	TRBV9	12	TRBJ2-7	CASSSTGVEQYF	TGTGCCAGCAGCTCAACAGGGGTCGAGCAGTACTTC
-	-	TRBV19	14	TRBJ1-5	CASSIGNSNQPQHF	TGTGCCAGTAGTATCGGGAATAGCAATCAGCCCCAGCATTTT
TRBD1	-	TRBV30	15	TRBJ2-2	CAWRWDSEGTGELFF	TGTGCCTGGAGATGGGACAGTGAGGGCACCGGGGAGCTGTTTTTT
-	-	TRBV12-3/TRBV12-4	13	TRBJ1-2	CASSLGREYGYTF	TGTGCCAGCAGTTTGGGCAGGGAATATGGCTACACCTTC
TRBD2	-	TRBV28	15	TRBJ2-7	CASNLGGFTFYEQYF	TGTGCCAGCAACCTCGGGGGGTTCACATTCTACGAGCAGTACTTC
-	once	TRBV18	13	TRBJ1-5	CASSPESDQPQHF	TGTGCCAGCTCACCCGAGTCGGATCAGCCCCAGCATTTT
TRBD1	-	TRBV5-1	15	TRBJ1-2	CASSPPTDRDVRGTF	TGCGCCAGCAGCCCCCCTACGGACAGGGACGTTCGTGGCACCTTC
TRBD1	-	TRBV5-4	14	TRBJ2-7	CASSVTGDNYEQYF	TGTGCCAGCAGCGTGACAGGGGATAACTACGAGCAGTACTTC
-	-	TRBV5-1	14	TRBJ2-5	CASSLMGAGETQYF	TGCGCCAGCAGCTTGATGGGGGCAGGAGAGACCCAGTACTTC
TRBD1	-	TRBV30	14	TRBJ2-2	CAWTGGTITGELFF	TGTGCCTGGACAGGGGGCACTATAACCGGGGAGCTGTTTTTT
-	-	TRBV30	13	TRBJ1-6	CALGGTPIPPLHF	TGTGCCTTGGGGGGGACACCCATTCCACCCCTCCACTTT
TRBD1	-	TRBV7-8	13	TRBJ1-2	CASSPGQGLGYTF	TGTGCCAGCAGCCCGGGACAGGGATTAGGCTACACCTTC
-	-	TRBV4-2	15	TRBJ1-6	CASSQDGREGSPLHF	TGTGCCAGCAGCCAAGATGGACGCGAGGGTTCACCCCTCCACTTT
TRBD1	-	TRBV11-2	13	TRBJ1-1	CASSLGQALGAFF	TGTGCCAGCAGCTTGGGACAGGCCCTAGGAGCTTTCTTT
-	-	TRBV5-4	14	TRBJ2-7	CASSPSVGGGEQYF	TGTGCCAGCAGCCCTTCGGTTGGGGGAGGCGAGCAGTACTTC
-	once	TRBV14	13	TRBJ1-1	CASSIQGGTEAFF	TGTGCCAGCAGCATTCAGGGTGGCACTGAAGCTTTCTTT
TRBD1	-	TRBV19	18	TRBJ2-6	CASSTQGASFSGANVLTF	TGTGCCAGTAGCACACAGGGGGCCTCCTTCTCTGGGGCCAACGTCCTGACTTTC
TRBD2	-	TRBV6-6	16	TRBJ2-2	CASSPGLALNTGELFF	TGTGCCAGCAGTCCTGGACTAGCCTTAAACACCGGGGAGCTGTTTTTT
-	-	TRBV7-2	13	TRBJ1-5	CASSLVRDQPQHF	TGTGCCAGCAGCTTAGTGAGGGATCAGCCCCAGCATTTT
-	once	TRBV28	15	TRBJ1-2	CASSSGSLRVYGYTF	TGTGCCAGCAGTTCGGGATCCCTCCGGGTCTATGGCTACACCTTC
TRBD1	-	TRBV2	15	TRBJ2-1	CASSEGTGSYNEQFF	TGTGCCAGCAGTGAAGGGACAGGGTCTTACAATGAGCAGTTCTTC
TRBD1	-	TRBV29-1	14	TRBJ1-1	CSVGPARQGTEAFF	TGCAGCGTTGGCCCGGCCAGACAGGGCACTGAAGCTTTCTTT
TRBD2	-	TRBV9	16	TRBJ2-5	CASSPAGTSGEETQYF	TGTGCCAGCAGCCCCGCGGGGACTAGCGGGGAAGAGACCCAGTACTTC
-	-	TRBV29-1	13	TRBJ1-2	CSVGALTGHGYTF	TGCAGCGTTGGGGCTTTAACAGGACATGGCTACACCTTC
-	-	TRBV12-3/TRBV12-4	12	TRBJ1-1	CASSYPGLEAFF	TGTGCCAGCAGTTACCCAGGGCTTGAAGCTTTCTTT
-	-	TRBV27	16	TRBJ2-1	CASSSFPAAFANEQFF	TGTGCCAGCAGCTCTTTTCCAGCGGCATTCGCCAATGAGCAGTTCTTC
-	once	TRBV5-5	12	TRBJ1-2	CASSLEWLGYTF	TGTGCCAGCAGCTTGGAATGGCTTGGCTACACCTTC
-	-	TRBV24-1	17	TRBJ2-3	CATSDQRDGGLEDTQYF	TGTGCCACCAGTGATCAAAGGGACGGGGGTTTAGAAGATACGCAGTATTTT
-	-	TRBV29-1	13	TRBJ1-1	CSVSRDMNTEAFF	TGCAGCGTTTCCCGGGACATGAACACTGAAGCTTTCTTT